The rows below give T cell receptor beta chains drawn from one sample of a study of blood T cell repertoires in COVID-19. Sequencing was performed with immunoSEQ multiplex PCR; in TCRdb, only in-frame clones are kept and a portion is missing. The table lists around 21,000 clones, about four fifths of them singletons. The sequencing input was peripheral blood. Source of these receptors: an elderly man with acute or convalescent COVID-19. CDR3s include the opening cysteine and the closing phenylalanine or tryptophan. Each record gives: CDR3 DNA, CDR3 protein, V gene, clone size, J gene, D gene. The D gene is left open where the match is weak. The size of a clone is reported for some rows only, either as once, few or many, or as a class for expanded clones.

CDR3nt: TGTGCCAGCAGCGTCCTCAGTGGGGGGACCAATGGCTACACCTTC; CDR3aa: CASSVLSGGTNGYTF; v_gene: TRBV9; abundance: NA; j_gene: TRBJ1-2; d_gene: NA
CDR3nt: TGTGCCTGGAGTGTACTACAAGATAATTCACCCCTCCACTTT; CDR3aa: CAWSVLQDNSPLHF; v_gene: TRBV30; abundance: NA; j_gene: TRBJ1-6; d_gene: NA
CDR3nt: TGTGCTAGCAGCATCGGACTAGCGGGAACCGGGGAGCTGTTTTTT; CDR3aa: CASSIGLAGTGELFF; v_gene: TRBV7-7; abundance: NA; j_gene: TRBJ2-2; d_gene: TRBD2
CDR3nt: TGTGCCAGCAGCTTTCGGGGGAGTTACAATGAGCAGTTCTTC; CDR3aa: CASSFRGSYNEQFF; v_gene: TRBV7-2; abundance: NA; j_gene: TRBJ2-1; d_gene: NA
CDR3nt: TGCAGTGCTAGTCGGACAGGGAGCACAGATACGCAGTATTTT; CDR3aa: CSASRTGSTDTQYF; v_gene: TRBV20-1; abundance: few; j_gene: TRBJ2-3; d_gene: TRBD1
CDR3nt: TGTGCCACCAGCCCACGAGGAACAGGGAACAATCAGCCCCAGCATTTT; CDR3aa: CATSPRGTGNNQPQHF; v_gene: TRBV15; abundance: NA; j_gene: TRBJ1-5; d_gene: NA
CDR3nt: TGTGCCAGCAGCTCTAACCGCGATTACGGCGGCACTGAAGCTTTCTTT; CDR3aa: CASSSNRDYGGTEAFF; v_gene: TRBV11-2; abundance: few; j_gene: TRBJ1-1; d_gene: NA
CDR3nt: TGTGCCAGCACCACTGACAGGACGAACACTGAAGCTTTCTTT; CDR3aa: CASTTDRTNTEAFF; v_gene: TRBV6-5; abundance: NA; j_gene: TRBJ1-1; d_gene: NA
CDR3nt: TGTGCCAGCAGTGTGTCCCCTGGAGGGTACAATGAGCAGTTCTTC; CDR3aa: CASSVSPGGYNEQFF; v_gene: TRBV6-4; abundance: NA; j_gene: TRBJ2-1; d_gene: NA
CDR3nt: TGTGCCAGCAGTGGATCGGGACTAGCGGTAAATACGAACACCGGGGAGCTGTTTTTT; CDR3aa: CASSGSGLAVNTNTGELFF; v_gene: TRBV6-4; abundance: NA; j_gene: TRBJ2-2; d_gene: TRBD2
CDR3nt: TGTGCCAGCAGCCCCCGGGGGGAGCTGTTTTTT; CDR3aa: CASSPRGELFF; v_gene: TRBV6-2/TRBV6-3; abundance: NA; j_gene: TRBJ2-2; d_gene: NA
CDR3nt: TGCGCCAGCAGCCAAGAGTTCCAGTCGAACACCGGGGAGCTGTTTTTT; CDR3aa: CASSQEFQSNTGELFF; v_gene: TRBV4-1; abundance: NA; j_gene: TRBJ2-2; d_gene: NA
CDR3nt: TGTGCCAGCAGTGTGAGACAGGGGGGTTCACCCCTCCACTTT; CDR3aa: CASSVRQGGSPLHF; v_gene: TRBV2; abundance: NA; j_gene: TRBJ1-6; d_gene: TRBD1
CDR3nt: TGTGCCAGCAGTTACTCCCAACGACCGGCGGGTAATTCACCCCTCCACTTT; CDR3aa: CASSYSQRPAGNSPLHF; v_gene: TRBV6-2/TRBV6-3; abundance: NA; j_gene: TRBJ1-6; d_gene: NA
CDR3nt: TGTGCCAGCAGGGCCCAACAGGGGCGGAATTCACCCCTCCACTTT; CDR3aa: CASRAQQGRNSPLHF; v_gene: TRBV6-6; abundance: NA; j_gene: TRBJ1-6; d_gene: TRBD1
CDR3nt: TGCGCCAGCAGCTTGGATCGCGAGAGTGGAAAACTGTTTTTT; CDR3aa: CASSLDRESGKLFF; v_gene: TRBV5-1; abundance: NA; j_gene: TRBJ1-4; d_gene: NA
CDR3nt: TGTGCCAGCAGTGAAACTGACGGACAGGGGACAAACATTCAGTACTTC; CDR3aa: CASSETDGQGTNIQYF; v_gene: TRBV6-1; abundance: NA; j_gene: TRBJ2-4; d_gene: TRBD1
CDR3nt: TGTGCCAGCAAAGGGACAAGACAAGAGACCCAGTACTTC; CDR3aa: CASKGTRQETQYF; v_gene: TRBV18; abundance: NA; j_gene: TRBJ2-5; d_gene: NA
CDR3nt: TGTGCCAGCGCCCGCGGACAGGCTGGCGGGGAGCTGTTTTTT; CDR3aa: CASARGQAGGELFF; v_gene: TRBV5-4; abundance: NA; j_gene: TRBJ2-2; d_gene: TRBD1
CDR3nt: TGTGCCAGCAGCTTACCTGCGGGACAGACCATGGAGCAGTACTTC; CDR3aa: CASSLPAGQTMEQYF; v_gene: TRBV7-2; abundance: NA; j_gene: TRBJ2-7; d_gene: NA
CDR3nt: TGTGCCAGTAGTAGGGGGACAGGGGTTCAGCCCCAGCATTTT; CDR3aa: CASSRGTGVQPQHF; v_gene: TRBV19; abundance: NA; j_gene: TRBJ1-5; d_gene: TRBD1
CDR3nt: TGTGCCAGCAGTTTTGGAGGGAGGTTTTCTGGTGAGCAGTACTTC; CDR3aa: CASSFGGRFSGEQYF; v_gene: TRBV28; abundance: NA; j_gene: TRBJ2-7; d_gene: NA
CDR3nt: TGTGCCAGTAGTAAGGGCCTCCGGGACTCTGGAAACACCATATATTTT; CDR3aa: CASSKGLRDSGNTIYF; v_gene: TRBV19; abundance: NA; j_gene: TRBJ1-3; d_gene: NA
CDR3nt: TGTGCCAGCAGCTTAGATCGAAGGCCAGGGTTCCAAGAGACCCAGTACTTC; CDR3aa: CASSLDRRPGFQETQYF; v_gene: TRBV11-2; abundance: NA; j_gene: TRBJ2-5; d_gene: NA
CDR3nt: TGTGCCAGTAGTCGATTCGTGGCAGGGGGAGAGACCCAGTACTTC; CDR3aa: CASSRFVAGGETQYF; v_gene: TRBV19; abundance: NA; j_gene: TRBJ2-5; d_gene: TRBD1
CDR3nt: TGTGCCAGCAGTGAACAGGGGGCATTTACAGAGACCCAGTACTTC; CDR3aa: CASSEQGAFTETQYF; v_gene: TRBV2; abundance: NA; j_gene: TRBJ2-5; d_gene: TRBD1
CDR3nt: TGTGCCAGCAGACGCACGGGGGTGAACACTGAAGCTTTCTTT; CDR3aa: CASRRTGVNTEAFF; v_gene: TRBV6-5; abundance: once; j_gene: TRBJ1-1; d_gene: NA
CDR3nt: TGTGCCAGCAGCTTATTCTCAGCGGGGGGCGTAGGAGGCGAGCAGTACTTC; CDR3aa: CASSLFSAGGVGGEQYF; v_gene: TRBV7-6; abundance: NA; j_gene: TRBJ2-7; d_gene: TRBD2
CDR3nt: TGTGCCAGCAGTTACGCGGGTGAAGAAAAACTGTTTTTT; CDR3aa: CASSYAGEEKLFF; v_gene: TRBV6-5; abundance: NA; j_gene: TRBJ1-4; d_gene: NA
CDR3nt: TGTGCCAGCTCCCGACAGGGTGGCCTGAACACTGAAGCTTTCTTT; CDR3aa: CASSRQGGLNTEAFF; v_gene: TRBV14; abundance: NA; j_gene: TRBJ1-1; d_gene: TRBD1
CDR3nt: TGTGCCAGCAGCCTAAAAAGAGGGAACACTGAAGCTTTCTTT; CDR3aa: CASSLKRGNTEAFF; v_gene: TRBV14; abundance: NA; j_gene: TRBJ1-1; d_gene: NA
CDR3nt: TGTGCCAGCAGCTCTGAGTTAGCGGAAGAGCAGTTCTTC; CDR3aa: CASSSELAEEQFF; v_gene: TRBV7-6; abundance: NA; j_gene: TRBJ2-1; d_gene: NA
CDR3nt: TGTGCCAGCAGGTTGACAGCCTATGGCTACACCTTC; CDR3aa: CASRLTAYGYTF; v_gene: TRBV7-2; abundance: NA; j_gene: TRBJ1-2; d_gene: NA
CDR3nt: TGTGCCAGCGCAGGGACTAGCGGACACAATGAGCAGTTCTTC; CDR3aa: CASAGTSGHNEQFF; v_gene: TRBV2; abundance: NA; j_gene: TRBJ2-1; d_gene: TRBD2
CDR3nt: TGCGCCAGCAGCCGACCTGGGACAGGAGGGATGAACACTGAAGCTTTCTTT; CDR3aa: CASSRPGTGGMNTEAFF; v_gene: TRBV5-1; abundance: NA; j_gene: TRBJ1-1; d_gene: TRBD1
CDR3nt: TGTGCCAGCAGCTTGGCCAATACAGCTAACTATGGCTACACCTTC; CDR3aa: CASSLANTANYGYTF; v_gene: TRBV5-4; abundance: NA; j_gene: TRBJ1-2; d_gene: NA
CDR3nt: TGTGCCAGCAGTACAATTACTAGCGGGGCTTTCAATGAGCAGTTCTTC; CDR3aa: CASSTITSGAFNEQFF; v_gene: TRBV28; abundance: NA; j_gene: TRBJ2-1; d_gene: TRBD2
CDR3nt: TGTGCCAGCAGAGATAGAGGAGATGCTAACTATGGCTACACCTTC; CDR3aa: CASRDRGDANYGYTF; v_gene: TRBV28; abundance: few; j_gene: TRBJ1-2; d_gene: NA
CDR3nt: TGCGCCAGCAGCCAGGGACTAGCGGGAGGGTCGGCGCAGTATTTT; CDR3aa: CASSQGLAGGSAQYF; v_gene: TRBV5-1; abundance: NA; j_gene: TRBJ2-3; d_gene: TRBD2
CDR3nt: TGCAGCGTTCTCCGGCCGGCAGGGGGGAATGAAAAACTGTTTTTT; CDR3aa: CSVLRPAGGNEKLFF; v_gene: TRBV29-1; abundance: NA; j_gene: TRBJ1-4; d_gene: TRBD1
CDR3nt: TGTGCCAGCAGCGTAGAAGGAGATCGGGGAAAACTGTTTTTT; CDR3aa: CASSVEGDRGKLFF; v_gene: TRBV9; abundance: NA; j_gene: TRBJ1-4; d_gene: NA
CDR3nt: TGTGCCAGCAGCGTGACAGGGAGGAGCAATGAGCAGTTCTTC; CDR3aa: CASSVTGRSNEQFF; v_gene: TRBV5-6; abundance: hyperexpanded; j_gene: TRBJ2-1; d_gene: NA
CDR3nt: TGTGCCAGCAGCATCAGACAGGGAAATTACTATGGCTACACCTTC; CDR3aa: CASSIRQGNYYGYTF; v_gene: TRBV5-4; abundance: NA; j_gene: TRBJ1-2; d_gene: TRBD1
CDR3nt: TGTGCCAGTAGTTCCGGGACAGGGGCCAAAGGGCACACCGGGGAGCTGTTTTTT; CDR3aa: CASSSGTGAKGHTGELFF; v_gene: TRBV19; abundance: NA; j_gene: TRBJ2-2; d_gene: TRBD1
CDR3nt: TGTGCCAGCAGTGCACGCCCAGGACAGGGGGTTAAGAGTCATGAAAAACTGTTTTTT; CDR3aa: CASSARPGQGVKSHEKLFF; v_gene: TRBV27; abundance: NA; j_gene: TRBJ1-4; d_gene: TRBD1
CDR3nt: TGTGCCAGCAGCCCGAACAGGGGGCTATTAGGCTACACCTTC; CDR3aa: CASSPNRGLLGYTF; v_gene: TRBV9; abundance: NA; j_gene: TRBJ1-2; d_gene: TRBD1
CDR3nt: TGTGCCAGCAACCAACGAGACAGGACCAATGAAAAACTGTTTTTT; CDR3aa: CASNQRDRTNEKLFF; v_gene: TRBV19; abundance: NA; j_gene: TRBJ1-4; d_gene: NA
CDR3nt: TGTGCCAGCAGTCCCCTAGCGGGAGGGGGAGAGCAGTACTTC; CDR3aa: CASSPLAGGGEQYF; v_gene: TRBV6-5; abundance: NA; j_gene: TRBJ2-7; d_gene: TRBD2
CDR3nt: TGCAGCGTTGTCCGACAGGGCAACGAAAAACTGTTTTTT; CDR3aa: CSVVRQGNEKLFF; v_gene: TRBV29-1; abundance: few; j_gene: TRBJ1-4; d_gene: TRBD1
CDR3nt: TGTGCCAGCAGCGTAGGAGGTCTAGCGGGAGGGCAGTACGAGCAGTACTTC; CDR3aa: CASSVGGLAGGQYEQYF; v_gene: TRBV9; abundance: NA; j_gene: TRBJ2-7; d_gene: TRBD2
CDR3nt: TGTGCCAGCAGTGTTTTACAGGGCGGAGAGACCCAGTACTTC; CDR3aa: CASSVLQGGETQYF; v_gene: TRBV28; abundance: NA; j_gene: TRBJ2-5; d_gene: NA
CDR3nt: TGTGCCAGCAGCTTAACTCCGGGTTCTTCACCCCTCCACTTT; CDR3aa: CASSLTPGSSPLHF; v_gene: TRBV7-3; abundance: NA; j_gene: TRBJ1-6; d_gene: NA
CDR3nt: TGTGCCAGCAGCCCACGAGGCTATGGCTACACCTTC; CDR3aa: CASSPRGYGYTF; v_gene: TRBV3-1/TRBV3-2; abundance: once; j_gene: TRBJ1-2; d_gene: NA
CDR3nt: TGTGCCAGCAGCCCGGAGGGCTATAATTCACCCCTCCACTTT; CDR3aa: CASSPEGYNSPLHF; v_gene: TRBV14; abundance: NA; j_gene: TRBJ1-6; d_gene: NA
CDR3nt: TGTGCCAGCAGCTTAGCGAGGACGGGGATCCAAGAGACCCAGTACTTC; CDR3aa: CASSLARTGIQETQYF; v_gene: TRBV7-2; abundance: NA; j_gene: TRBJ2-5; d_gene: NA
CDR3nt: TGTGCCAGCTCGCCATCGAGGGGGGGTAGCACAGATACGCAGTATTTT; CDR3aa: CASSPSRGGSTDTQYF; v_gene: TRBV18; abundance: NA; j_gene: TRBJ2-3; d_gene: NA
CDR3nt: TGTGCCTGGAGTGTAGGGACAGGGGATCCCTACGAGCAGTACTTC; CDR3aa: CAWSVGTGDPYEQYF; v_gene: TRBV30; abundance: NA; j_gene: TRBJ2-7; d_gene: TRBD1
CDR3nt: TGTGCCAGCAGCCCTGCGGTAGGAGGGACAGGGCTCCGAAAACTGTTTTTT; CDR3aa: CASSPAVGGTGLRKLFF; v_gene: TRBV14; abundance: NA; j_gene: TRBJ1-4; d_gene: TRBD1
CDR3nt: TGTGCCAGCAGCGACCGGGACAGGGGGACTGAAGCTTTCTTT; CDR3aa: CASSDRDRGTEAFF; v_gene: TRBV7-9; abundance: NA; j_gene: TRBJ1-1; d_gene: TRBD1
CDR3nt: TGTGCCAGCAACCTAGCGGAGAGCTCCTACAATGAGCAGTTCTTC; CDR3aa: CASNLAESSYNEQFF; v_gene: TRBV6-5; abundance: NA; j_gene: TRBJ2-1; d_gene: TRBD2